This TCR beta chain originates from a study of CD8+ T cells in alopecia areata. Following extraction, RNA underwent reverse transcription to cDNA, which served as the sequencing template. TCRdb's table, derived via immunoSEQ multiplex PCR, lists solely in-frame clones and lacks some. The data contain a few hundred thousand clones, around two thirds of them singletons. Whole-study results and caveats: Resident alphabeta T-cell populations of normal skin are likewise subject to sequencing in scalp samples.

Peripheral blood samples and lesional scalp punch biopsies were obtained from alopecia areata patients. A note on this clone: Its target is unknown.

Trimming cost V 7 bases and J 4 bases, with 13 bases left between them. This CDR3 is 13 amino acids long. CDR1 is SQVTM and CDR2 is ANQGSEA in the germline V gene. The material sequenced was CD4+ T cells sorted from blood, taken at week 0. The gene calls are TRBV29-1 and TRBJ2-2; unclear D gene. This TCR came from a human donor with alopecia areata. The chain's CDR3 is CSASPKGTGELFF. The CDR3 coding sequence is TGCAGCGCATCCCCCAAGGGCACCGGGGAGCTGTTTTTT.